This T cell receptor beta chain originates from a study of neurological immune-mediated disorders. Background on the study: A relapsing-remitting course was seen in about 90% of the 34 multiple sclerosis patients and a secondary progressive course in 3.

Ten or more counts support this clonotype. Its specificity is unknown. Overall study results and limits: For the multiple sclerosis repertoire cluster, an association with any clinical or MRI feature was absent.

The CDR3 runs to 13 residues. Trimming left V 1 base short and J 5 bases short, with 8 bases between. In germline, CDR1 is DFQATT, CDR2 SNEGSKA (reference sequence). PBMCs numbering 2 million and stored at -80 C yielded the unsorted libraries. TCRdb used MiXCR to reprocess the 5' RACE reads, holding one entry per CDR3 protein. Of tens of thousands of distinct CDR3 sequences listed, 3% to 4% are singletons. The clonotype comes from a man aged 55 to 70 with multiple sclerosis. The chain carries TRBV20-1 and TRBJ1-4; D is unresolved. Source material: PBMCs. The CDR3: CSARGDPNEKLFF. CDR3 DNA: TGCAGTGCTAGAGGAGACCCCAATGAAAAACTGTTTTTT.